Only a few counts were recorded for the clone carrying this T cell receptor (beta chain). Its target is unknown. The data stem from a study of T cell responses to AZD1222 COVID-19 vaccine. Study-wide results and limits: White British ancestry dominated among donors, who included more females, and clonal diversity was possibly underestimated. After two AZD1222 doses, spike-specific TCR breadth and depth rose versus day 0. Targeting of unmutated variant regions was reportedly seen in nearly half of spike-specific TCRs.

TCRdb's copy holds only in-frame clones and misses some; the assay was immunoSEQ multiplex PCR. The sample lists roughly 150,000 clones, around 89% seen once, with 6% to 8% in the top ten. The CDR3 spans 16 residues. Trimming took off 1 base at V and 2 bases at J, with 13 bases between the two ends. Looked up from germline, CDR1 is SGHKS and CDR2 is YYEKEE (reference sequence). This clonotype was sampled from an adult in good health. The specimen was peripheral blood, collected on day 0 of AZD1222 vaccination. The chain uses TRBV5-5 and TRBJ1-5; D is ambiguous. CDR3 residues: CASSLSSRAGNQPQHF. The CDR3 DNA sequence: TGTGCCAGCAGCTTGTCTAGCCGCGCCGGCAATCAGCCCCAGCATTTT.